Included here is one T cell receptor beta chain sequence, with context. As yet, its antigen is unknown. In TCRdb, the PCR reads were re-called with MiXCR into one record per CDR3 protein. Of a few hundred thousand distinct CDR3 sequences in the sample, about 22% were seen once. The data derive from a study of molecular identifiers for immune sequencing clone quantification. Study-level background: For replicates, RNA isolated from approximately 20,000 or 98,000 naive CD8 cells was divided into five portions, of which four were sequenced. Study results and caveats: It was shown that clones above 20 RNA copies held over 98% of effector molecules, but under 1% in naive cells. Reportedly, one cell's Jurkat TCR RNA was detected within 1,200,000 naive CD8 cells.

Germline assignment: CDR1 GTSNPN and CDR2 SVGIG (reference sequence). V gave up 7 bases and J gave up 0 bases; unmatched junction bases: 2. The CDR3 runs to 14 residues. The naive CD8 libraries originated from between roughly 18,000 and 1,000,000 sorted cells and drew on 10%, 30% or 50% RNA. The chain employs TRBV30 and TRBJ2-1; 11 nucleotides agree with TRBD2. This sequence originates from a human donor in good health. Some libraries in this study had Jurkat cell RNA spiked in. Sequenced material: naive CD8+ T cells from blood, with Jurkat cell RNA spiked in. As for subset: FACS-sorted CD8+CD4-CCR7+CD45RA+ naive T cells. The CDR3 DNA sequence: TGTGCCTTGGGACTAGCGGCCTCCTACAATGAGCAGTTCTTC. Translating gives CALGLAASYNEQFF.